This T cell receptor (beta chain) was recorded in a study of T cell responses to AZD1222 COVID-19 vaccine. Repertoires were generated with immunoSEQ multiplex PCR, while TCRdb's copy carries only in-frame clones and drops some. The sample shows about 130,000 clones, around nine tenths of them seen only once. Germline V CDR1 and CDR2: SGHAT, FQNNGV. V lost 1 base to trimming and J lost 2 bases; unmatched junction nucleotides: 4. The CDR3 has 15 amino acids. This clone was detected once. This receptor was taken from an adult who received the AZD1222 COVID-19 vaccine. The rearrangement uses TRBV11-2 and TRBJ2-7; TRBD1 agrees at 8 bases. Sequencing used peripheral blood, obtained 28 days after the second AZD1222 dose. In nucleotides, the CDR3 is TGTGCCAGCAGCTTAGGGCCAGGGGGCACCTACGAGCAGTACTTC. This translates into CASSLGPGGTYEQYF.